These 29 T cell receptor beta chains were sequenced from one sample in a study of blood T cell repertoires in COVID-19. Using immunoSEQ multiplex PCR, the repertoire was profiled, and TCRdb retains in-frame clones only, with some absent. The sample has 150,000 to 200,000 clones, roughly 80% seen once; the top ten hold less than 9.5%. Source material: peripheral blood. The receptors come from a man in his sixties with acute or convalescent COVID-19.

This chain uses TRBV9 with TRBJ1-5; D ambiguous. The CDR3 is 13 amino acids. The germline V and J ends were trimmed by 4 bases and 10 bases, with 15 bases remaining between them. CDR1 and CDR2 (germline): SGDLS, YYNGEE. The CDR3 loop is CASSPDGNVPQHF. The CDR3 DNA follows: TGTGCCAGCAGCCCAGACGGGAATGTTCCCCAGCATTTT.

This clone was recorded at least ten times. The genes are TRBV5-6 and TRBJ2-5; unclear D gene. This CDR3 region has 14 residues. V gave up 2 bases and J gave up 1 base, with 9 bases separating them. Germline CDR1 SGHDT, CDR2 YYEEEE. The CDR3 loop is CASSLGGAQETQYF. The CDR3 coding sequence is TGTGCCAGCAGCTTAGGTGGAGCCCAAGAGACCCAGTACTTC.

The gene calls are TRBV24-1 and TRBJ2-7; 14 bases align to TRBD2. CDR1 and CDR2 from the germline V gene are KGHDR and SFDVKD. With 1 base clipped from V and 3 bases from J, the junction kept 1 base outside the gene matches. This CDR3 comprises 16 residues. The CDR3 nucleotides are TGTGCCACCAGTGATTTCGGGACTAGCGGGGGCTACGAGCAGTACTTC. Translated: CATSDFGTSGGYEQYF.

V is TRBV27 and J is TRBJ2-2, with TRBD1 matching over 9 bases. This CDR3 spans 15 amino acids. With 6 bases clipped from V and 3 bases from J, the junction kept 5 bases outside the gene matches. Germline CDR1 and CDR2: MNHEY and SMNVEV (reference sequence). CDR3 DNA: TGTGCCAGCAGGGGGACAGGGAGGGACACCGGGGAGCTGTTTTTT. Translated: CASRGTGRDTGELFF.

V is TRBV5-4 and J is TRBJ2-1, with 8 positions matching TRBD1. J was trimmed by 7 bases and V by 6 bases; bases with no gene match: 9. CDR1 SGHNT and CDR2 YYREEE come from the germline V gene (reference sequence). CDR3 size: 14 residues. For the CDR3, the DNA is TGTGCCAGCATCCCGGGACAGGCACCAAATGAGCAGTTCTTC. Translated: CASIPGQAPNEQFF.

V usage is TRBV4-1 and J usage is TRBJ2-2; D is uncertain. This CDR3 region has 14 residues. Germline CDR1 MGHRA, CDR2 YSYEKL. Trimming stripped 6 bases from V and 1 base from J, with 9 bases between. CDR3 in DNA: TGCGCCAGCAGAAACCCGGGGAACACCGGGGAGCTGTTTTTT. Its protein is CASRNPGNTGELFF.

On this clone itself: At one end, the junction sequence differs from germline, possibly due to a read error. The chain combines TRBV30 with TRBJ1-1, with a tentative D call TRBD1 (5 bases). This CDR3 contains 11 residues. Per germline, CDR1 GTSNPN and CDR2 SVGIG (reference sequence). This CDR3 reads CAWIGGRDGLF. CDR3 DNA sequence: TGTGCCTGGATTGGGGGGAGGGATGGCCTCTTT.

V is TRBV6-2 or TRBV6-3 and J is TRBJ1-6, with 10 bases fitting TRBD1. Germline CDR1 and CDR2: MNHEY and SVGEGT. V lost 7 bases to trimming and J lost 10 bases; unmatched junction nucleotides: 13. The CDR3 contains 16 residues. Here the CDR3 reads CASTFSLGTGVSPLHF. In DNA form, the CDR3 reads TGTGCCAGCACTTTCTCCTTAGGGACAGGGGTGTCACCCCTCCACTTT.

The CDR3 reads CATSREAENTEAFF. CDR3 nucleotide sequence: TGTGCCACCAGCAGAGAGGCAGAGAACACTGAAGCTTTCTTT. The chain carries TRBV15 and TRBJ1-1; D gene uncertain. The CDR3 has 14 residues. Germline-derived CDR1 and CDR2 are LNHNV and YYDKDF (reference sequence). The V and J ends lost 0 bases and 1 base respectively, with 6 bases between them.

CDR3 sequence reads: CASRNRQVIYEQYF. CDR3 in DNA: TGTGCCAGCAGAAATAGACAGGTTATCTACGAGCAGTACTTC. The chain has TRBV6-5 and TRBJ2-7; maybe TRBD1 (6 bases). This CDR3 is 14 amino acids long. V was cut by 6 bases and J by 3 bases, with 15 bases left in between. Germline V gene sequence: CDR1 MNHEY, CDR2 SVGAGI.

The chain carries TRBV7-9 and TRBJ2-5; D might be TRBD2 (6 bases). V lost 5 bases and J lost 0, with 19 bases in between. There are 17 residues in the CDR3. The V gene's germline CDR1 is SEHNR and CDR2 FQNEAQ (reference sequence). CDR3 sequence (DNA): TGTGCCAGCAGCGCCACCCAACAACTAGCCTACCAAGAGACCCAGTACTTC. It codes for CASSATQQLAYQETQYF.

This clone was recorded only once. The J gene is TRBJ1-3, the V gene TRBV2; 8 bases map to TRBD1. In germline, CDR1 is SNHLY, CDR2 FYNNEI. The CDR3 is 15 residues long. V was clipped by 7 bases and J by 3 bases; unmatched bases: 8. As DNA, the CDR3 is TGTGCCAGCAATGGACAGGGTAGTGGTGGAAACACCATATATTTT. Residues: CASNGQGSGGNTIYF.

The CDR3 loop is CASGRGTGLGDTQYF. CDR3 DNA: TGTGCCAGTGGGAGGGGGACAGGGCTGGGAGATACGCAGTATTTT. This chain joins TRBV19 and TRBJ2-3; 9 nucleotides line up with TRBD1. CDR3 length: 15 residues. J was trimmed by 5 bases and V by 8 bases; bases with no gene match: 11. Germline V CDR1 and CDR2: LNHDA, SQIVND (reference sequence).

The chain employs TRBV10-2 and TRBJ2-7; D is undetermined. Germline V gene sequence: CDR1 WSHSY, CDR2 SAAADI. The CDR3 is 12 residues long. The V end was cut by 0 bases, the J end by 3 bases, with 3 bases between. Here the CDR3 DNA reads TGCGCCAGCAGTGAGTCGAGCTACGAGCAGTACTTC. This codes for CASSESSYEQYF.

In this sample, this clone turned up once. J is TRBJ2-1 and V is TRBV27; tentatively, D is TRBD1 (6 bases). The CDR3 is 14 amino acids. The germline gives CDR1 MNHEY, CDR2 SMNVEV (reference sequence). Trimming stripped 6 bases from V and 2 bases from J, with 11 bases between. The DNA for the CDR3 is TGTGCCAGCAGGCGACAGGAGCCCTACAATGAGCAGTTCTTC. It yields the protein CASRRQEPYNEQFF.

The gene calls are TRBV10-3 and TRBJ2-7; weak D call: TRBD1 (5 bases). V was shortened by 0 bases and J by 6 bases, with 12 bases between the two germline ends. The CDR3 consists of 14 residues. Germline-derived CDR1 and CDR2 are ENHRY and SYGVKD. CDR3 sequence: CAISESPRVGEQYF. The CDR3 DNA sequence: TGTGCCATCAGTGAGTCCCCCAGGGTTGGCGAGCAGTACTTC.

The DNA for the CDR3 is TGTGCTAGTGGTTACTGGAACAGGGGAGTAAATGCACCCAACACTGTGAACACTGAAGCTTTCTTT. Its protein is CASGYWNRGVNAPNTVNTEAFF. The genes are TRBV12-5 and TRBJ1-1, with TRBD1 matching 7 bases. The germline CDR1 and CDR2 sequences are LGHNT and FRNRAP. The CDR3 length is 22 residues. V shed 4 bases, J shed 0 bases, and the junction held 26 bases outside the gene matches.

This chain joins TRBV20-1 and TRBJ1-2; possibly TRBD1 for D (5 bases). The CDR3 is 12 residues long. Germline V lookup: CDR1 DFQATT, CDR2 SNEGSKA (reference sequence). Trimming pared 3 bases from V and 3 bases from J, leaving 8 bases between. CDR3 amino acids: CSASGRDYGYTF. In DNA form, the CDR3 reads TGCAGTGCTAGTGGCAGGGACTATGGCTACACCTTC.

The rearrangement links TRBV24-1 to TRBJ2-3; TRBD2 agrees at 9 bases. The CDR3 runs 16 residues. In germline, CDR1 is KGHDR, CDR2 SFDVKD. The V and J ends lost 4 bases and 1 base, in that order; junction bases with no gene match: 5. The CDR3 DNA sequence: TGTGCCACCAGTGAAGGGCGGGGGGGTGGCACAGATACGCAGTATTTT. Protein product: CATSEGRGGGTDTQYF.

The chain recombines TRBV5-4 with TRBJ1-2, with TRBD1 as a possible D gene (5 bases). The CDR3 has 13 residues. Trimming left V 4 bases short and J 2 bases short, with 9 bases between. The V gene's germline CDR1 is SGHNT and CDR2 YYREEE (reference sequence). The CDR3 DNA follows: TGTGCCAGCAGCGCAGGGAAAAACTATGGCTACACCTTC. This gives the protein CASSAGKNYGYTF.

The chain uses TRBV9 and TRBJ2-5; no definite D call. The CDR3 has 16 residues. Between the trimmed V and J ends, which lost 0 bases and 4 bases, there was a span of 16 bases. In germline, CDR1 is SGDLS, CDR2 YYNGEE. The CDR3 DNA reads as TGTGCCAGCAGCGTAGGAGGTGGCTCCTTATCAGAGACCCAGTACTTC. Protein sequence: CASSVGGGSLSETQYF.

The chain employs TRBV24-1 and TRBJ2-7, with D perhaps matching TRBD2 (7 bases). Germline V gene sequence: CDR1 KGHDR, CDR2 SFDVKD. V was shortened by 3 bases and J by 3 bases, with 17 bases between the two germline ends. The CDR3 is 16 residues long. CDR3 sequence (DNA): TGTGCCACCAGTGATGCGGGACACGGGGGGCACTACGAGCAGTACTTC. Amino acids: CATSDAGHGGHYEQYF.

This chain connects TRBV7-3 to TRBJ1-1, with D maybe TRBD1 (5 bases). Germline-derived CDR1 and CDR2 are SGHTA and FQGTGA. Trimming pared 3 bases from V and 3 bases from J, leaving 8 bases between. This CDR3 is built from 13 residues. The CDR3, as DNA: TGTGCCAGCAGCTTTGGGGCCGACACTGAAGCTTTCTTT. It specifies CASSFGADTEAFF.

The rearrangement uses TRBV19 and TRBJ1-1; 8 bases are a match to TRBD1. Unmatched junction bases numbered 3, after V lost 7 bases and J lost 8 bases. The CDR3 runs to 11 residues. Per germline, CDR1 LNHDA and CDR2 SQIVND (reference sequence). The CDR3: CASTGTGEAFF. The DNA for the CDR3 is TGTGCCAGTACCGGGACAGGAGAAGCTTTCTTT.

This chain connects TRBV2 to TRBJ1-5; TRBD1 matches at 8 bases. Germline loops: CDR1 SNHLY, CDR2 FYNNEI. V was clipped by 6 bases and J by 5 bases; unmatched bases: 6. The CDR3 covers 14 residues. The CDR3 DNA follows: TGTGCCAGCAGCGGGACAGGTCACGATCAGCCCCAGCATTTT. It yields the protein CASSGTGHDQPQHF.

The J gene is TRBJ1-2, the V gene TRBV19, with a possible D match to TRBD1 (6 bases). V was clipped by 7 bases and J by 13 bases, with 28 bases between them. Germline V gene sequence: CDR1 LNHDA, CDR2 SQIVND (reference sequence). The CDR3 spans 15 residues. CDR3 sequence reads: CASIPMGNQGKPPTF. The CDR3 DNA follows: TGTGCCAGTATCCCGATGGGGAACCAGGGGAAACCTCCCACCTTC.

This clone was detected only a few times. Here the CDR3 DNA reads TGCGCCAGCAGCATGGGACTAGCGGCCCACTACGAGCAGTACTTC. It specifies CASSMGLAAHYEQYF. The chain links TRBV5-1 to TRBJ2-7, with 11 bases matching TRBD2. The CDR3 consists of 15 residues. V lost 4 bases, J lost 3 bases, and 6 bases stayed unmatched. Per germline, CDR1 SGHRS and CDR2 YFSETQ.

This clone was counted a single time. The CDR3: CASSYPSTGGLNTGELFF. The CDR3 DNA reads TGTGCCAGCAGTTACCCAAGTACGGGGGGCCTGAACACCGGGGAGCTGTTTTTT. The chain recombines TRBV6-2 or TRBV6-3 with TRBJ2-2; the D gene is possibly TRBD2 (7 bases). The CDR3 loop spans 18 amino acids. The V gene's germline CDR1 is MNHEY and CDR2 SVGEGT. With 2 bases removed from V and 1 base from J, the gap between germline ends came to 17 bases.

The rearrangement links TRBV4-1 to TRBJ1-3; 7 bases map to TRBD1. V gave up 4 bases and J gave up 4 bases; unmatched junction bases: 10. The CDR3 contains 16 residues. Germline V gives CDR1 MGHRA, CDR2 YSYEKL. In DNA form, the CDR3 reads TGCGCCAGCAGCCCCCAAAACAGGGGTCTAGGAAACACCATATATTTT. It encodes CASSPQNRGLGNTIYF.